The 32 T cell receptor beta chains given below trace back to one sample, sequenced in a study of T cell responses to AZD1222 COVID-19 vaccine. Clones were sequenced by immunoSEQ multiplex PCR, and TCRdb holds only the in-frame ones, with some missing. Of 100,000 to 120,000 clones in the sample, just under 95% were seen once. Sequenced material: peripheral blood, taken on day 0 of AZD1222 vaccination. Source of these receptors: an adult in good health.

This clone was seen a single time. V usage is TRBV30 and J usage is TRBJ2-3; tentative D call: TRBD1 (7 bases). The length of the CDR3 is 16 residues. Germline assignment: CDR1 GTSNPN and CDR2 SVGIG (reference sequence). V was trimmed by 7 bases and J by 2 bases, leaving 22 bases between them. The CDR3 loop is CASRRRGPTFTDTQYF. For the CDR3, the DNA is TGTGCCTCCCGGCGGAGGGGGCCTACATTCACAGATACGCAGTATTTT.

V gene TRBV24-1 combines with J gene TRBJ2-1; maybe TRBD1 (5 bases). The V and J ends lost 1 base and 10 bases respectively, with 7 bases between them. The germline V gene has CDR1 KGHDR and CDR2 SFDVKD. This CDR3 is built from 12 residues. The CDR3, as DNA: TGTGCCACCAGTGATTTTCAGGGAGAGCAGTTCTTC. It codes for CATSDFQGEQFF.

J is TRBJ2-1 and V is TRBV30; TRBD2 matches at 9 bases. The CDR3 sequence is 17 residues long. Germline CDR1 GTSNPN, CDR2 SVGIG (reference sequence). After removal of 0 bases from V and 1 base from J, the junction contained 7 bases not matched to a gene. CDR3 sequence (DNA): TGTGCCTGGAGTGTAATCCGAGCGGGGGGATCCTACAATGAGCAGTTCTTC. Translated, it gives CAWSVIRAGGSYNEQFF.

The chain uses TRBV27 and TRBJ2-2, with D tentatively TRBD2 (6 bases). The germline CDR1 and CDR2 sequences are MNHEY and SMNVEV (reference sequence). V lost 6 bases, J lost 8 bases, and 19 bases lay in between. CDR3 length: 15 residues. The CDR3 reads CASSPGLTRTGELFF. The CDR3 DNA is TGTGCCAGCAGCCCGGGACTCACCCGAACGGGGGAGCTGTTTTTT.

V and J are TRBV6-4 and TRBJ1-5; D gene uncertain. The V end was cut by 2 bases, the J end by 6 bases, with 8 bases between. The CDR3 covers 13 residues. Germline loops: CDR1 MRHNA, CDR2 SNTAGT. The CDR3, as DNA: TGTGCCAGCAGTGACAGGGTAGGTCAGCCCCAGCATTTT. This encodes CASSDRVGQPQHF.

The chain employs TRBV29-1 and TRBJ2-7; no definite D call. V shed 4 bases and J shed 7 bases, with 8 bases lying between them. Germline CDR1 SQVTM, CDR2 ANQGSEA. The CDR3 sequence is 10 residues long. The chain's CDR3 is CSVATGEQYF. DNA for the CDR3: TGCAGCGTTGCAACCGGAGAGCAGTACTTC.

V and J are TRBV7-9 and TRBJ2-2; weak D call: TRBD1 (5 bases). The ends were cut back, 3 bases at V and 0 bases at J, with 11 bases in the middle. CDR3 length: 16 residues. Germline CDR1 SEHNR, CDR2 FQNEAQ (reference sequence). This chain's CDR3 is CASSFPATANTGELFF. CDR3 sequence (DNA): TGTGCCAGCAGCTTCCCTGCGACAGCGAACACCGGGGAGCTGTTTTTT.

In its sample, this clone was seen once. The J gene is TRBJ2-1, the V gene TRBV14; D unclear. CDR3 size: 13 residues. Trimming took off 3 bases at V and 7 bases at J, with 10 bases between the two ends. Germline lookup yields CDR1 SGHDN and CDR2 FVKESK. The CDR3 DNA reads TGTGCCAGCAGCCACTCCCTGGGTAATGAGCAGTTCTTC. Its translation is CASSHSLGNEQFF.

The chain has TRBV6-1 and TRBJ2-1, with 8 bases identical to TRBD2. V lost 2 bases to trimming and J lost 10 bases; unmatched junction nucleotides: 13. The CDR3 extends over 16 amino acids. Germline V lookup: CDR1 MNHNS, CDR2 SASEGT. CDR3 amino acids: CASSESLTGGLGEQFF. In nucleotides, the CDR3 is TGTGCCAGCAGTGAATCCCTAACGGGGGGGCTCGGCGAGCAGTTCTTC.

The V and J genes are TRBV3-1 (or the pseudogene TRBV3-2) and TRBJ2-3; 9 bases match TRBD2. CDR3 length equals 15 residues. Trimming at V came to 4 bases and at J to 0 bases, leaving 2 bases not matched to a gene. Per germline, CDR1 LGHDT and CDR2 YNNKEL (reference sequence). Written as DNA, the CDR3 is TGTGCCAGCAGCCTAGCGGGGGCGAGCACAGATACGCAGTATTTT. This translates into CASSLAGASTDTQYF.

V and J are TRBV7-9 and TRBJ1-2; D not resolved. The CDR3 consists of 13 residues. V was clipped by 1 base and J by 7 bases, with 10 bases between them. In germline, CDR1 is SEHNR, CDR2 FQNEAQ (reference sequence). As DNA, the CDR3 is TGTGCCAGCAGCTTAGGGTCCTGGATTGGCTACACCTTC. Translating it yields CASSLGSWIGYTF.

V and J are TRBV10-3 and TRBJ1-1; tentatively, D is TRBD1 (5 bases). V was trimmed by 10 bases and J by 1 base, leaving 10 bases between them. Looked up from germline, CDR1 is ENHRY and CDR2 is SYGVKD. The CDR3 runs 12 residues. The CDR3 DNA is TGTGCCACCAGGGTCGGGAACACTGAAGCTTTCTTT. Amino acid sequence: CATRVGNTEAFF.

J is TRBJ1-6 and V is TRBV28; D call uncertain. The CDR3 has 19 amino acids. Germline V gives CDR1 MDHEN, CDR2 SYDVKM. The V end lost 3 bases, the J end lost 2 bases, and 20 bases lay between the germline ends. The CDR3 DNA is TGTGCCAGCAGTTTCGGGAGGGCAGCACAAGAACCCTATAATTCACCCCTCCACTTT. This gives the protein CASSFGRAAQEPYNSPLHF.

This chain joins TRBV30 and TRBJ2-2, with no clear D. The V end was cut by 4 bases, the J end by 3 bases, with 12 bases between. The CDR3 spans 14 residues. The germline V gene has CDR1 GTSNPN and CDR2 SVGIG (reference sequence). The CDR3 spells CAWNFDGYTGELFF. Here the CDR3 DNA reads TGTGCCTGGAACTTTGACGGATACACCGGGGAGCTGTTTTTT. Together with reference TRBV30 and TRBJ2-2, the CDR3 gives the full variable domain: SQTIHQWPATLVQPVGSPLSLECTVEGTSNPNLYWYRQAAGRGLQLLFYSVGIGQISSEVPQNLSASRPQDRQFILSSKKLLLSDSGFYLCAWNFDGYTGELFFGEGSRLTVL.

Here the CDR3 DNA reads TGTGCCAGCAGCTACGACCAGGGGGCAGCGGAGACCCAGTACTTC. Its protein product is CASSYDQGAAETQYF. This chain joins TRBV7-9 and TRBJ2-5, with TRBD1 matching over 8 bases. The ends lost 4 bases at V and 5 bases at J; junction bases unmatched: 9. The V gene's germline CDR1 is SEHNR and CDR2 FQNEAQ (reference sequence). The CDR3 totals 15 residues.

The V gene is TRBV5-6, the J gene TRBJ1-4, with D hard to call. Trimming cost V 4 bases and J 0 bases, with 10 bases left between them. Germline loops: CDR1 SGHDT, CDR2 YYEEEE. The CDR3 contains 15 residues. The CDR3 sequence is CASSLRAATNEKLFF. The CDR3 region has the DNA TGTGCCAGCAGCCTACGGGCAGCAACTAATGAAAAACTGTTTTTT.

The chain employs TRBV5-5 and TRBJ2-3, with D possibly matching TRBD1 (6 bases). Germline V gives CDR1 SGHKS, CDR2 YYEKEE (reference sequence). CDR3 length: 13 amino acids. Between the trimmed V and J ends, which lost 3 bases and 3 bases, there was a span of 8 bases. The CDR3 DNA sequence: TGTGCCAGCAGCTCCAGGGGTACAGATACGCAGTATTTT. Its translation: CASSSRGTDTQYF.

The chain is built from TRBV6-5 and TRBJ1-5; the D gene is possibly TRBD1 (6 bases). V was trimmed by 6 bases and J by 3 bases, leaving 15 bases between them. The CDR3 sequence is 15 residues long. Germline values: CDR1 MNHEY, CDR2 SVGAGI. CDR3 region: CASRTGRLYNQPQHF. DNA for the CDR3: TGTGCCAGCAGGACAGGCCGTCTATACAATCAGCCCCAGCATTTT.

The gene calls are TRBV10-2 and TRBJ1-1, with TRBD1 as a possible D gene (6 bases). The CDR3 sequence is 15 residues long. Trimming took 7 bases from V and 5 from J, leaving 20 bases between them. Germline CDR1 and CDR2: WSHSY and SAAADI. The CDR3 here is CASTSGEGVGTEAFF. CDR3 DNA sequence: TGCGCCAGCACGAGCGGTGAGGGGGTAGGAACTGAAGCTTTCTTT.

V usage is TRBV12-3 or TRBV12-4 and J usage is TRBJ1-2, with D unclear. Trimming removed 11 bases at V and 8 bases at J, with 15 bases between. There are 11 residues in the CDR3. CDR3 DNA: TGTGCCGTAAAACACAAACACGGCTACACCTTC. This codes for CAVKHKHGYTF.

This clone was observed a single time. This rearrangement joins TRBV2 to TRBJ1-2; 7 nucleotides match TRBD1. Looked up from germline, CDR1 is SNHLY and CDR2 is FYNNEI. The CDR3 extends over 13 amino acids. J gave up 5 bases and V 4 bases, and 4 bases lay outside the gene matches. The CDR3 DNA follows: TGTGCCAGCAGTGGACAGGGAAATTATGGCTACACCTTC. Its protein product is CASSGQGNYGYTF.

The rearrangement links TRBV28 to TRBJ1-2, with 9 nucleotides matching TRBD1. Per the germline V gene, CDR1 is MDHEN and CDR2 is SYDVKM. This CDR3 has 14 residues. The V gene end was trimmed by 6 bases and the J gene end by 8 bases; junction bases not matched to a gene: 10. The CDR3 sequence is CASRLPGQGRGYTF. Written as DNA, the CDR3 is TGTGCCAGCAGGCTCCCGGGACAGGGTCGAGGCTACACCTTC.

The rearrangement joins TRBV18 to TRBJ1-2; the D is unclear. CDR1 is KGHSH, CDR2 LQKENI, per germline. The CDR3 extends over 11 amino acids. Trimming took 3 bases from V and 3 from J, leaving 2 bases between them. For the CDR3, the DNA is TGTGCCAGCTCACCGGACTATGGCTACACCTTC. Its protein product is CASSPDYGYTF.

The chain employs TRBV14 and TRBJ2-2, with 14 bases that match TRBD2. V lost 4 bases and J lost 5; bases outside the gene matches: 6. The CDR3 is 17 residues long. CDR1 SGHDN and CDR2 FVKESK come from the germline V gene. CDR3 protein: CASSPGLAGGKTGELFF. Here the CDR3 DNA reads TGTGCCAGCAGCCCCGGACTAGCGGGGGGAAAGACCGGGGAGCTGTTTTTT.

The chain has TRBV7-9 and TRBJ2-1; D uncertain. The CDR3 contains 15 residues. V lost 1 base to trimming and J lost 0 bases, with 7 bases between them. The V gene's germline CDR1 is SEHNR and CDR2 FQNEAQ (reference sequence). In DNA, the CDR3 is TGTGCCAGCAGCTTAGACAGAAACTCCTACAATGAGCAGTTCTTC. Translation gives CASSLDRNSYNEQFF.

This sequence joins TRBV5-6 and TRBJ1-2; no clear D. The CDR3 is 14 amino acids. Trimming stripped 0 bases from V and 3 bases from J, with 9 bases between. CDR1 SGHDT and CDR2 YYEEEE come from the germline V gene. The DNA for the CDR3 is TGTGCCAGCAGCTTGGGTGCGGGCCACTATGGCTACACCTTC. Encoded protein: CASSLGAGHYGYTF.

The rearrangement uses TRBV24-1 and TRBJ2-2, with 14 nucleotides matching TRBD2. The ends lost 3 bases at V and 5 bases at J; junction bases unmatched: 7. Germline-derived CDR1 and CDR2 are KGHDR and SFDVKD. The CDR3 is made up of 18 amino acids. CDR3 protein: CATSDRLAGGHRTGELFF. CDR3 in DNA: TGTGCCACCAGTGATCGACTAGCGGGGGGGCATAGGACCGGGGAGCTGTTTTTT.

The CDR3 DNA sequence: TGTGCCAGTAGTCCACCGACCCCTTCGGGGGGCAATGAGCAGTTCTTC. Its translation is CASSPPTPSGGNEQFF. This chain links TRBV19 with TRBJ2-1; 7 bases are a match to TRBD2. CDR3 length: 16 amino acids. After removal of 5 bases from V and 6 bases from J, the junction contained 13 bases not matched to a gene. Germline values: CDR1 LNHDA, CDR2 SQIVND (reference sequence).

This clone was observed once. The CDR3 loop reads CASTSGSRGGELFF. The CDR3 DNA is TGTGCCAGCACTAGCGGGTCTCGGGGCGGGGAGCTGTTTTTT. V usage is TRBV4-2 and J usage is TRBJ2-2; 8 nucleotides line up with TRBD2. The CDR3 spans 14 residues. The junction had 8 bases not matched to a gene; V was cut back by 7 bases and J by 7 bases. Germline lookup yields CDR1 LGHNA and CDR2 YNFKEQ.

This clone was found a few times. The rearrangement links TRBV4-1 to TRBJ1-3; D is ambiguous. The CDR3 covers 16 residues. V lost 0 bases and J lost 3, with 12 bases in between. Germline V gives CDR1 MGHRA, CDR2 YSYEKL. The CDR3 loop is CASSQDQRGLGNTIYF. The DNA for the CDR3 is TGCGCCAGCAGCCAAGACCAACGAGGACTTGGAAACACCATATATTTT.

This clone was detected once. The gene calls are TRBV28 and TRBJ2-7; perhaps TRBD1 as D (6 bases). V lost 4 bases and J lost 3, with 19 bases in between. Germline V lookup: CDR1 MDHEN, CDR2 SYDVKM. This CDR3 comprises 16 residues. The CDR3 DNA sequence: TGTGCCAGCAGTTCATCCGTGAGACAGGAATACTACGAGCAGTACTTC. It codes for CASSSSVRQEYYEQYF.

V and J are TRBV23-1 and TRBJ1-1; D perhaps matches TRBD1 (6 bases). TRBV23-1 counts as an open reading frame of uncertain function. The CDR3 is 14 residues long. Trimming stripped 2 bases from V and 5 bases from J, with 12 bases between. CDR3 sequence reads: CASSQLQGVTEAFF. DNA of the CDR3: TGCGCCAGCAGTCAACTACAGGGAGTTACTGAAGCTTTCTTT.